This is a list of T cell receptor beta chains from one sample in a study of blood T cell repertoires in COVID-19. Assay used: immunoSEQ multiplex PCR; TCRdb lists only in-frame clones, some missing. The sample carries over 140,000 clones, about 82% recorded once. Sequencing was carried out using peripheral blood. The source is a woman of 80 years or more with active or convalescent COVID-19. CDR3s include the opening cysteine and the closing phenylalanine or tryptophan. The D gene is left open where the match is weak. Where a row states a size, it is once, few, many or the class of an expanded clone; other rows omit it.

CDR3 protein: CASSVAPGQGAGGYTF
CDR3 DNA: TGTGCCAGCAGCGTAGCCCCGGGACAGGGGGCTGGAGGCTACACCTTC
J gene: TRBJ1-2
V gene: TRBV9
D gene: TRBD1
clone size: .

CDR3 protein: CASSGRTGFVDEQYF
CDR3 DNA: TGTGCCAGCAGCGGGAGGACAGGGTTTGTCGACGAGCAGTACTTC
J gene: TRBJ2-7
V gene: TRBV5-6
D gene: TRBD1
clone size: .

CDR3 protein: CASSITWALPTYEQYF
CDR3 DNA: TGTGCCAGTAGTATAACGTGGGCCCTCCCTACTTACGAGCAGTACTTC
J gene: TRBJ2-7
V gene: TRBV19
D gene: .
clone size: .

CDR3 protein: CASRRDTSYEQYF
CDR3 DNA: TGTGCCAGCAGACGGGACACCTCCTACGAGCAGTACTTC
J gene: TRBJ2-7
V gene: TRBV12-3/TRBV12-4
D gene: .
clone size: once

CDR3 protein: CASSATGASSPLHF
CDR3 DNA: TGTGCCAGTAGTGCGACAGGGGCGAGTTCACCCCTCCACTTT
J gene: TRBJ1-6
V gene: TRBV19
D gene: TRBD1
clone size: .

CDR3 protein: CASSLARGGYGYTF
CDR3 DNA: TGTGCCAGCAGCTTAGCTCGGGGTGGCTATGGCTACACCTTC
J gene: TRBJ1-2
V gene: TRBV7-9
D gene: .
clone size: .

CDR3 protein: CASSYGGRASGNTIYF
CDR3 DNA: TGTGCCAGCAGCTACGGAGGGAGAGCCTCTGGAAACACCATATATTTT
J gene: TRBJ1-3
V gene: TRBV6-7
D gene: .
clone size: .

CDR3 protein: CASSSGQGAVYGYTF
CDR3 DNA: TGTGCCAGCAGCTCAGGACAGGGGGCAGTCTATGGCTACACCTTC
J gene: TRBJ1-2
V gene: TRBV7-2
D gene: TRBD1
clone size: few

CDR3 protein: CASSRRESANEKLFF
CDR3 DNA: TGTGCCAGCTCACGCAGGGAATCGGCTAATGAAAAACTGTTTTTT
J gene: TRBJ1-4
V gene: TRBV18
D gene: .
clone size: .

CDR3 protein: CASSPPGTGDTGELFF
CDR3 DNA: TGTGCCAGCAGTCCCCCCGGGACAGGAGACACCGGGGAGCTGTTTTTT
J gene: TRBJ2-2
V gene: TRBV6-6
D gene: TRBD1
clone size: .

CDR3 protein: CASLPGRNSPLHF
CDR3 DNA: TGTGCCAGCCTCCCAGGCAGAAATTCACCCCTCCACTTT
J gene: TRBJ1-6
V gene: TRBV7-2
D gene: .
clone size: .

CDR3 protein: CASSSYRGITEAFF
CDR3 DNA: TGTGCCAGCAGCTCATACAGGGGTATCACTGAAGCTTTCTTT
J gene: TRBJ1-1
V gene: TRBV13
D gene: TRBD1
clone size: .

CDR3 protein: CATSRDLVVGTGQNQPQHF
CDR3 DNA: TGTGCCACCAGCAGAGATCTAGTAGTTGGGACAGGCCAGAATCAGCCCCAGCATTTT
J gene: TRBJ1-5
V gene: TRBV15
D gene: TRBD1
clone size: .

CDR3 protein: CARNRDRNISGNTIYF
CDR3 DNA: TGTGCCAGGAATAGGGACAGGAATATCTCTGGAAACACCATATATTTT
J gene: TRBJ1-3
V gene: TRBV25-1
D gene: TRBD1
clone size: .

CDR3 protein: CASSEGGGRTEAFF
CDR3 DNA: TGTGCCAGCAGTGAAGGGGGGGGCCGGACTGAAGCTTTCTTT
J gene: TRBJ1-1
V gene: TRBV6-1
D gene: .
clone size: many

CDR3 protein: CASRRQGPNTGELFF
CDR3 DNA: TGTGCCAGCAGAAGACAGGGTCCGAACACCGGGGAGCTGTTTTTT
J gene: TRBJ2-2
V gene: TRBV7-3
D gene: TRBD1
clone size: .

CDR3 protein: CATFPTAGGTSYEQYF
CDR3 DNA: TGTGCCACCTTCCCAACCGCGGGGGGGACCTCCTACGAGCAGTACTTC
J gene: TRBJ2-7
V gene: TRBV10-3
D gene: TRBD2
clone size: once

CDR3 protein: CASSSRGTGGVNEQFF
CDR3 DNA: TGTGCCAGCAGCTCACGCGGGACAGGGGGCGTCAATGAGCAGTTCTTC
J gene: TRBJ2-1
V gene: TRBV13
D gene: TRBD1
clone size: once

CDR3 protein: CAWRPSNTGELFF
CDR3 DNA: TGTGCCTGGCGGCCGTCGAACACCGGGGAGCTGTTTTTT
J gene: TRBJ2-2
V gene: TRBV7-6
D gene: .
clone size: few

CDR3 protein: CASSFQHEAFF
CDR3 DNA: TGTGCCAGCAGTTTCCAACATGAAGCTTTCTTT
J gene: TRBJ1-1
V gene: TRBV28
D gene: .
clone size: once

CDR3 protein: CASSLFGPASAVPDTQYF
CDR3 DNA: TGTGCCAGCAGCTTATTCGGTCCGGCTAGCGCGGTCCCAGATACGCAGTATTTT
J gene: TRBJ2-3
V gene: TRBV7-2
D gene: .
clone size: .

CDR3 protein: CASSLELAGSQETQYF
CDR3 DNA: TGTGCCAGCTCCTTAGAACTAGCGGGTTCCCAAGAGACCCAGTACTTC
J gene: TRBJ2-5
V gene: TRBV7-8
D gene: TRBD2
clone size: .

CDR3 protein: CASRTGGGNGPGNIQYF
CDR3 DNA: TGTGCCAGCAGGACAGGGGGCGGGAACGGTCCCGGAAACATTCAGTACTTC
J gene: TRBJ2-4
V gene: TRBV2
D gene: TRBD1
clone size: .

CDR3 protein: CASSIAQNLNQPQHF
CDR3 DNA: TGTGCCAGTAGTATTGCCCAGAACCTCAATCAGCCCCAGCATTTT
J gene: TRBJ1-5
V gene: TRBV19
D gene: .
clone size: .

CDR3 protein: CASSLDRHEQYF
CDR3 DNA: TGTGCCAGCAGCTTAGACAGGCACGAGCAGTACTTC
J gene: TRBJ2-7
V gene: TRBV7-9
D gene: .
clone size: .

CDR3 protein: CARFGWTSGGTYEQYF
CDR3 DNA: TGTGCCCGATTCGGATGGACTAGCGGGGGGACCTACGAGCAGTACTTC
J gene: TRBJ2-7
V gene: TRBV9
D gene: TRBD2
clone size: few

CDR3 protein: CAWSSWGGRNTEAFF
CDR3 DNA: TGTGCCTGGAGTAGCTGGGGGGGAAGGAACACTGAAGCTTTCTTT
J gene: TRBJ1-1
V gene: TRBV30
D gene: .
clone size: .

CDR3 protein: CASSWDTNSPLHF
CDR3 DNA: TGTGCCAGCAGCTGGGACACCAATTCACCCCTCCACTTT
J gene: TRBJ1-6
V gene: TRBV5-5
D gene: .
clone size: .

CDR3 protein: CASSPGGGPNSPLHF
CDR3 DNA: TGCGCCAGCAGCCCAGGGGGAGGCCCTAATTCACCCCTCCACTTT
J gene: TRBJ1-6
V gene: TRBV5-1
D gene: TRBD1
clone size: .

CDR3 protein: CASSEGTSGVNEQFF
CDR3 DNA: TGTGCCAGCAGTGAAGGGACTAGCGGGGTCAATGAGCAGTTCTTC
J gene: TRBJ2-1
V gene: TRBV6-1
D gene: TRBD2
clone size: .

CDR3 protein: CASSSQGAIGHQPQHF
CDR3 DNA: TGTGCCAGCAGTTCCCAGGGGGCCATTGGCCATCAGCCCCAGCATTTT
J gene: TRBJ1-5
V gene: TRBV2
D gene: TRBD1
clone size: .

CDR3 protein: CASSLDMRSPLHF
CDR3 DNA: TGTGCCAGCAGTTTGGACATGCGGTCACCCCTCCACTTT
J gene: TRBJ1-6
V gene: TRBV28
D gene: .
clone size: .

CDR3 protein: CASSQPFQGNTEAFF
CDR3 DNA: TGCGCCAGCAGCCAACCTTTCCAGGGGAACACTGAAGCTTTCTTT
J gene: TRBJ1-1
V gene: TRBV4-1
D gene: .
clone size: .

CDR3 protein: CASSLATASDNEQFF
CDR3 DNA: TGTGCCAGCAGCTTAGCTACCGCTAGCGACAATGAGCAGTTCTTC
J gene: TRBJ2-1
V gene: TRBV7-9
D gene: .
clone size: .

CDR3 protein: CASRDRQTYTEAFF
CDR3 DNA: TGTGCCAGCAGGGACAGACAGACTTACACTGAAGCTTTCTTT
J gene: TRBJ1-1
V gene: TRBV19
D gene: TRBD1
clone size: .

CDR3 protein: CASSWDKAYEQYF
CDR3 DNA: TGCGCCAGCAGCTGGGACAAAGCCTACGAGCAGTACTTC
J gene: TRBJ2-7
V gene: TRBV5-1
D gene: .
clone size: .

CDR3 protein: CAAGGGTDTQYF
CDR3 DNA: TGTGCCGCGGGAGGGGGCACAGATACGCAGTATTTT
J gene: TRBJ2-3
V gene: TRBV6-5
D gene: TRBD2
clone size: .

CDR3 protein: CATSIRVETQYF
CDR3 DNA: TGTGCCACCAGCATTCGGGTTGAGACCCAGTACTTC
J gene: TRBJ2-5
V gene: TRBV15
D gene: .
clone size: .

CDR3 protein: CASSLWDRGHEQYF
CDR3 DNA: TGTGCCAGCAGCTTGTGGGACAGGGGTCACGAGCAGTACTTC
J gene: TRBJ2-7
V gene: TRBV5-5
D gene: TRBD1
clone size: .

CDR3 protein: CAWSVQAGASGNTIYF
CDR3 DNA: TGTGCCTGGAGTGTACAAGCGGGAGCCTCTGGAAACACCATATATTTT
J gene: TRBJ1-3
V gene: TRBV30
D gene: .
clone size: .

CDR3 protein: CATSRVGRGTGELFF
CDR3 DNA: TGTGCCACCAGCAGAGTCGGCAGGGGCACCGGGGAGCTGTTTTTT
J gene: TRBJ2-2
V gene: TRBV15
D gene: .
clone size: .

CDR3 protein: CSVTRQGNQPQHF
CDR3 DNA: TGCAGCGTTACACGTCAGGGCAATCAGCCCCAGCATTTT
J gene: TRBJ1-5
V gene: TRBV29-1
D gene: .
clone size: few

CDR3 protein: CASSGVQGNEQFF
CDR3 DNA: TGTGCCAGCAGTGGAGTCCAGGGGAATGAGCAGTTCTTC
J gene: TRBJ2-1
V gene: TRBV2
D gene: .
clone size: .

CDR3 protein: CASSSRGARTGELFF
CDR3 DNA: TGTGCCAGCAGCTCGCGGGGGGCCCGTACCGGGGAGCTGTTTTTT
J gene: TRBJ2-2
V gene: TRBV11-1
D gene: TRBD2
clone size: .

CDR3 protein: CAWTRGSVGNTIYF
CDR3 DNA: TGTGCCTGGACTAGAGGGAGTGTCGGAAACACCATATATTTT
J gene: TRBJ1-3
V gene: TRBV30
D gene: .
clone size: .

CDR3 protein: CASSFSGTGRSNTEAFF
CDR3 DNA: TGTGCCAGCAGCTTCTCCGGGACAGGCCGATCCAACACTGAAGCTTTCTTT
J gene: TRBJ1-1
V gene: TRBV7-9
D gene: TRBD1
clone size: .